What follows are 25 T cell receptor beta chains derived from one specimen sequenced in a study of T cell repertoires in aging, cancer and after chemotherapy. A mixed TRB-A/B primer pool amplified rearranged TRB by multiplex touch-down PCR. TCRdb re-derived calls from the multiplex PCR reads in MiXCR, one entry per CDR3 protein. This table has about 400 distinct CDR3 sequences, approximately 24% appearing once. Peripheral blood genomic DNA, not sorted cells or RNA, was the template. The sequenced sample consisted of blood. The receptors shown here come from a human donor with a solid tumor.

This clonotype is judged large. This chain connects TRBV14 to TRBJ2-7; TRBD2 might be the D (6 bases). Trimming stripped 5 bases from V and 3 bases from J, with 11 bases between. Germline V gene lookup returns CDR1 SGHDN and CDR2 FVKESK. This CDR3 is built from 13 residues. As DNA, the CDR3 is TGTGCCAGCAGCTGGGACTCGGTCTACGAGCAGTACTTC. It yields the protein CASSWDSVYEQYF.

This clonotype has only one observation. The rearrangement uses TRBV27 and TRBJ1-2; 9 bases are shared with TRBD1. CDR3 size: 12 residues. The germline CDR1 and CDR2 sequences are MNHEY and SMNVEV (reference sequence). The V gene end was trimmed by 6 bases and the J gene end by 10 bases; junction bases not matched to a gene: 6. CDR3 sequence reads: CASSTGGAPYTF. For the CDR3, the DNA is TGTGCCAGCAGCACAGGGGGCGCCCCCTACACCTTC.

This clonotype is judged large. The rearrangement links TRBV5-1 to TRBJ1-4, with D perhaps matching TRBD1 (6 bases). Per the germline V gene, CDR1 is SGHRS and CDR2 is YFSETQ. The CDR3 length is 16 residues. Trimming removed 1 base from V and 4 bases from J, with 14 bases in between. CDR3 in amino acids: CASSLNSRGGNEKLFF. The CDR3, as DNA: TGCGCCAGCAGCTTGAACAGCCGAGGGGGTAATGAAAAACTGTTTTTT.

Sample share makes this clonotype large. J is TRBJ2-7 and V is TRBV6-1; 7 nucleotides match TRBD1. The V gene end was trimmed by 5 bases and the J gene end by 6 bases; junction bases not matched to a gene: 10. Germline V gene sequence: CDR1 MNHNS, CDR2 SASEGT. This CDR3 comprises 14 residues. The CDR3, as DNA: TGTGCCAGCAGTCAACTGGGACAGAGGTTCGAGCAGTACGTC. This codes for CASSQLGQRFEQYV.

By share, this clonotype counts as medium-sized (0.01 to 0.1%). The chain is built from TRBV5-1 and TRBJ2-5, with TRBD2 matching 12 bases. J was trimmed by 2 bases and V by 4 bases; bases with no gene match: 3. The CDR3 has 15 amino acids. Germline V gene sequence: CDR1 SGHRS, CDR2 YFSETQ. The chain's CDR3 is CASSRGTSGQETQYF. CDR3 DNA sequence: TGCGCCAGCAGCCGGGGGACTAGCGGGCAAGAGACCCAGTACTTC.

The chain has TRBV15 and TRBJ2-3; TRBD2 aligns across 8 bases. This CDR3 spans 17 amino acids. The junction had 7 bases not matched to a gene; V was cut back by 0 bases and J by 2 bases. The germline CDR1 and CDR2 sequences are LNHNV and YYDKDF (reference sequence). The CDR3 reads CATSRDLGGGPTDTQYF. The CDR3 DNA reads TGTGCCACCAGCAGAGATCTAGGCGGGGGGCCCACAGATACGCAGTATTTT.

The chain combines TRBV12-3 or TRBV12-4 with TRBJ1-3; 10 bases fit TRBD1. J was trimmed by 1 base and V by 3 bases; bases with no gene match: 9. CDR3 length: 18 amino acids. CDR3 in amino acids: CASSFRPTGGASGNTIYF. The CDR3 bases are TGTGCCAGCAGTTTTCGCCCGACAGGGGGCGCATCTGGAAACACCATATATTTT.

By share of the sample, this clonotype is medium-sized. The gene calls are TRBV2 and TRBJ1-6; 12 bases map to TRBD1. Germline assignment: CDR1 SNHLY and CDR2 FYNNEI. CDR3 size: 15 residues. The V segment lost 8 bases and the J segment 11 bases; nucleotides outside the gene matches: 10. The CDR3 sequence: CASRSSGTGGTPLHF. CDR3 coding DNA: TGTGCCAGCCGGAGCTCCGGGACAGGGGGCACACCCCTCCACTTT.

Relative to its sample, this clonotype is large (0.1 to 1%). The chain has TRBV6-6 and TRBJ1-6; unclear D gene. V was clipped by 4 bases and J by 7 bases, with 14 bases between them. The CDR3 spans 15 residues. From germline, CDR1 is MNHNY and CDR2 SVGAGI (reference sequence). The CDR3 loop reads CASSLEGFGNSPLHF. DNA of the CDR3: TGTGCCAGCAGTTTGGAAGGGTTTGGAAATTCACCCCTCCACTTT.

By proportion, this clonotype is hyperexpanded. The CDR3 loop reads CASTPRGGLRNQPQHF. For the CDR3, the DNA is TGTGCCAGTACCCCGCGGGGGGGGCTTCGGAATCAGCCCCAGCATTTT. J is TRBJ1-5 and V is TRBV19; D perhaps matches TRBD1 (6 bases). Germline V lookup: CDR1 LNHDA, CDR2 SQIVND (reference sequence). Trimming removed 7 bases at V and 4 bases at J, with 20 bases between. The length of the CDR3 is 16 residues.

This clonotype rates as medium-sized (0.01 to 0.1%). This sequence joins TRBV7-9 and TRBJ2-3, with D perhaps TRBD2 (5 bases). V was shortened by 5 bases and J by 0 bases, with 15 bases between the two germline ends. This CDR3 is 16 amino acids long. Germline loops: CDR1 SEHNR, CDR2 FQNEAQ (reference sequence). CDR3 in amino acids: CASSDVEATSTDTQYF. The DNA for the CDR3 is TGTGCCAGCAGCGACGTGGAGGCGACTAGCACAGATACGCAGTATTTT.

In its sample, this clonotype is medium-sized. The genes are TRBV7-2 and TRBJ2-3; D ambiguous. From germline, CDR1 is SGHTA and CDR2 FQGNSA. The V end lost 4 bases, the J end lost 2 bases, and 13 bases lay between the germline ends. This CDR3 spans 15 amino acids. CDR3 loop: CASSSASHSTDTQYF. CDR3 coding DNA: TGTGCCAGCAGCTCGGCCAGCCATTCCACAGATACGCAGTATTTT.

This clonotype is deemed medium-sized. This chain connects TRBV7-9 to TRBJ1-5; 7 nucleotides align to TRBD1. This CDR3 comprises 16 residues. The germline V gene encodes CDR1 SEHNR and CDR2 FQNEAQ (reference sequence). V lost 5 bases, J lost 7 bases, and 14 bases stayed unmatched. CDR3 bases: TGTGCCAGCAGCGCGTCCAACCCGACAGGGAACCAGCCCCAGCATTTT. It yields the protein CASSASNPTGNQPQHF. The full variable domain, with the rest looked up from reference TRBV7-9 and TRBJ1-5, is DTGVSQNPRHKITKRGQNVTFRCDPISEHNRLYWYRQTLGQGPEFLTYFQNEAQLEKSRLLSDRFSAERPKGSFSTLEIQRTEQGDSAMYLCASSASNPTGNQPQHFGDGTRLSIL.

By its share, this clonotype is medium-sized. The chain is built from TRBV2 and TRBJ1-1, with D perhaps TRBD1 (6 bases). This CDR3 contains 14 residues. In germline, CDR1 is SNHLY, CDR2 FYNNEI. V was clipped by 5 bases and J by 5 bases, with 15 bases between them. The CDR3 spells CASSTSQGGTEAFF. CDR3 DNA sequence: TGTGCCAGCAGTACCTCACAGGGAGGGACTGAAGCTTTCTTT.

By sample fraction, this clonotype is large (0.1 to 1%). J is TRBJ2-7 and V is TRBV28; 8 bases fit TRBD2. V lost 4 bases and J lost 7; bases outside the gene matches: 9. The CDR3 sequence is 14 residues long. CDR1 and CDR2 (germline): MDHEN, SYDVKM. The CDR3 sequence is CASSSGGALGEQYV. CDR3 sequence (DNA): TGTGCCAGCAGTTCCGGGGGGGCGCTTGGGGAGCAGTACGTC.

This clonotype was observed a handful of times. The chain combines TRBV28 with TRBJ2-1; D is tentatively TRBD1 or TRBD2 (6 bases each). Between the trimmed V and J ends, which lost 4 bases and 6 bases, there was a span of 19 bases. Germline assignment: CDR1 MDHEN and CDR2 SYDVKM. The CDR3 extends over 16 amino acids. CDR3 coding DNA: TGTGCCAGCAGTTCCTCGACAGGTAGGGGAGGCAATGAGCAGTTCTTC. Amino acid sequence: CASSSSTGRGGNEQFF.

This clonotype is medium-sized. The V and J genes are TRBV4-1 and TRBJ1-3; tentative D call: TRBD1 (6 bases). Trimming removed 0 bases from V and 4 bases from J, with 10 bases in between. The CDR3 has 15 residues. Germline V gene data show CDR1 as MGHRA and CDR2 as YSYEKL. CDR3 DNA: TGCGCCAGCAGCCAAGATGCAGGGGTAGGAAACACCATATATTTT. Its protein is CASSQDAGVGNTIYF.

This clonotype is large within its sample. The chain uses TRBV5-1 and TRBJ2-3; D gene uncertain. This CDR3 is built from 14 residues. Germline CDR1 and CDR2: SGHRS and YFSETQ. V lost 7 bases and J 0 bases, leaving 12 bases between the germline ends. CDR3 in DNA: TGCGCCAGCGGGCGGTCGAGTAGCACAGATACGCAGTATTTT. As protein: CASGRSSSTDTQYF.

This clonotype was seen just once. The junction departs from the called germline gene at one end, perhaps through a read error. The rearrangement uses TRBV5-1 and TRBJ1-3; perhaps TRBD1 as D (5 bases). This CDR3 region has 13 residues. Germline V gives CDR1 SGHRS, CDR2 YFSETQ. Here the CDR3 reads CARSQGSGNTIYF. The CDR3 DNA reads as TGTGCCAGAAGCCAGGGATCCGGAAACACCATATATTTT.

Within the sample, this clonotype is large (0.1 to 1%). The rearrangement uses TRBV14 and TRBJ1-1; D gene uncertain. The length of the CDR3 is 14 residues. V gave up 1 base and J gave up 4 bases, with 10 bases separating them. Germline V gene lookup returns CDR1 SGHDN and CDR2 FVKESK. The CDR3 bases are TGTGCCAGCAGCCAAGTACACCCGAGCACTGAAGCTTTCTTT. It specifies CASSQVHPSTEAFF. Filled out from reference TRBV14 and TRBJ1-1, the complete variable domain reads EAGVTQFPSHSVIEKGQTVTLRCDPISGHDNLYWYRRVMGKEIKFLLHFVKESKQDESGMPNNRFLAERTGGTYSTLKVQPAELEDSGVYFCASSQVHPSTEAFFGQGTRLTVV.

This clonotype is categorized as large. CDR3 amino acids: CASSRGPDTQYF. The CDR3 nucleotides are TGTGCCAGCAGCCGCGGCCCAGATACGCAGTATTTT. The rearrangement joins TRBV5-4 to TRBJ2-3; no reliable D call. The germline gives CDR1 SGHNT, CDR2 YYREEE (reference sequence). The V end lost 4 bases, the J end lost 4 bases, and 7 bases lay between the germline ends. The CDR3 totals 12 residues.

Worth noting for this clonotype: It is likely a read error, because the conserved phenylalanine at the end of the CDR3 is missing. Because the CDR3's place on the DNA is in doubt, the DNA is left out and the CDR3 is given as listed by TCRdb. V gene TRBV27 combines with J gene TRBJ1-1. The length of the CDR3 is 18 amino acids, counting both ends. Germline V gene lookup returns CDR1 MNHEY and CDR2 SMNVEV (reference sequence). The CDR3 reads CASSLTDLWEIHPSTLGT.

By share, this clonotype ranks as hyperexpanded. The rearrangement joins TRBV29-1 to TRBJ2-6; TRBD2 matches 12 bases. The CDR3 consists of 17 residues. Trimming removed 5 bases from V and 0 bases from J; junction bases left unmatched: 5. CDR1 is SQVTM and CDR2 is ANQGSEA in the germline V gene. The CDR3 nucleotides are TGCAGCGTTCCCAGACTAGCGGGGGCCTCTGGGGCCAACGTCCTGACTTTC. The encoded protein is CSVPRLAGASGANVLTF.

This clonotype ranks as large. CDR3 region: CASSSQDRVAGELFF. CDR3 bases: TGTGCCAGCAGCTCCCAGGACAGGGTGGCCGGGGAGCTGTTTTTT. The genes are TRBV5-4 and TRBJ2-2, with TRBD1 matching over 8 bases. There are 15 residues in the CDR3. Germline V gives CDR1 SGHNT, CDR2 YYREEE (reference sequence). After removal of 3 bases from V and 6 bases from J, the junction contained 7 bases not matched to a gene.

This chain uses TRBV6-1 with TRBJ2-7; 9 nucleotides align to TRBD1. The CDR3 sequence is 14 residues long. Germline assignment: CDR1 MNHNS and CDR2 SASEGT. The V gene end was trimmed by 5 bases and the J gene end by 3 bases; junction bases not matched to a gene: 5. The CDR3 DNA is TGTGCCAGCAGTCAACTGGGACAGGGCTACGAGCAGTACGTC. Translated, it gives CASSQLGQGYEQYV.